The 8 T cell receptor beta chains below come from one sample, sequenced in a study of blood T cell repertoires in COVID-19. TCRdb keeps only in-frame clones here, not all; method: immunoSEQ multiplex PCR. Among 180,000 or so clones listed, around 85% were seen once. The sequenced sample was peripheral blood. The receptor source for this set is a woman aged 55-70 years with acute or convalescent COVID-19.

This clone was seen more than once but under ten times. The gene calls are TRBV5-5 and TRBJ2-7; D is possibly TRBD1 (5 bases). V shed 2 bases and J shed 2 bases, with 11 bases lying between them. There are 14 residues in the CDR3. CDR1 is SGHKS, CDR2 YYEKEE, per germline (reference sequence). DNA for the CDR3: TGTGCCAGCAGCTTACAGGTACCCGCCTACGAGCAGTACTTC. It specifies CASSLQVPAYEQYF. The whole variable domain, filled in from reference TRBV5-5 and TRBJ2-7, reads DAGVTQSPTHLIKTRGQQVTLRCSPISGHKSVSWYQQVLGQGPQFIFQYYEKEERGRGNFPDRFSARQFPNYSSELNVNALLLGDSALYLCASSLQVPAYEQYFGPGTRLTVT.

This rearrangement joins TRBV15 to TRBJ1-2; TRBD1 matches at 7 bases. Germline loops: CDR1 LNHNV, CDR2 YYDKDF (reference sequence). The CDR3 runs to 15 residues. Unmatched junction bases numbered 5, after V lost 2 bases and J lost 2 bases. For the CDR3, the DNA is TGTGCCACCAGCAGAACCCCCAGGGGGAACTATGGCTACACCTTC. Its protein product is CATSRTPRGNYGYTF.

This clone was observed a handful of times. J is TRBJ2-7 and V is TRBV27; 11 nucleotides line up with TRBD2. V dropped 4 bases and J dropped 6; count of bases not matched to a gene: 11. The CDR3 contains 16 residues. The V gene's germline CDR1 is MNHEY and CDR2 SMNVEV (reference sequence). CDR3 DNA: TGTGCCAGCAGTTCGCTGGCTAGCGGGAGGATTGGCGAGCAGTACTTC. Translated, it gives CASSSLASGRIGEQYF.

CDR3 protein: CASSRQGDNQPQHF. Here the CDR3 DNA reads TGTGCCAGCAGTCGGCAGGGTGACAATCAGCCCCAGCATTTT. V gene TRBV6-6 combines with J gene TRBJ1-5; a possible D gene is TRBD1 (5 bases). The germline gives CDR1 MNHNY, CDR2 SVGAGI (reference sequence). V lost 5 bases and J lost 3, with 11 bases in between. This CDR3 contains 14 residues.

Concerning this clone itself: A much larger clonotype is one base distant, so this may be a read error. The CDR3 DNA follows: TGTGCCAGCAGCCCGGGACTTTACAATGAGCAGTTCTTC. Protein product: CASSPGLYNEQFF. V and J are TRBV28 and TRBJ2-1; D is possibly TRBD2 (6 bases). The CDR3 length is 13 residues. Germline V lookup: CDR1 MDHEN, CDR2 SYDVKM. Trimming took 6 bases from V and 4 from J, leaving 10 bases between them.

The V and J genes are TRBV28 and TRBJ2-5; D is possibly TRBD2 (6 bases). The germline gives CDR1 MDHEN, CDR2 SYDVKM. Trimming shortened V by 7 bases and J by 5 bases, and 14 bases separated the two germline ends. The CDR3 sequence is 13 residues long. The CDR3 DNA reads TGTGCCAGCAATTCTGGGAGGACGGAGACCCAGTACTTC. It yields the protein CASNSGRTETQYF.

J is TRBJ2-7 and V is TRBV6-5; TRBD2 matches 13 bases. J gave up 3 bases and V 4 bases, and 3 bases lay outside the gene matches. The CDR3 runs 15 residues. From germline, CDR1 is MNHEY and CDR2 SVGAGI. CDR3: CASSSGLAGYYEQYF. The CDR3 DNA reads TGTGCCAGCAGTTCGGGACTAGCGGGATACTACGAGCAGTACTTC.

The chain links TRBV4-1 to TRBJ2-3; 7 bases match TRBD1. Germline CDR1 is MGHRA and CDR2 is YSYEKL. This CDR3 region has 14 residues. The V and J ends lost 4 bases and 7 bases, in that order; junction bases with no gene match: 8. CDR3 region: CASSPRQGSNTQYF. The CDR3 DNA reads as TGCGCCAGCAGCCCCCGACAGGGAAGCAATACGCAGTATTTT.